The clone carrying this T cell receptor (beta chain) was seen once. This sample was taken from a study of control samples from healthy donors and cancer patients. Per the germline V gene, CDR1 is SGHDT and CDR2 is YYEEEE. The CDR3 has 12 amino acids. The V gene lost 1 base and the J gene lost 9 bases, with 5 bases spanning the gap. Clones were read by immunoSEQ multiplex PCR, and TCRdb kept only the in-frame ones, dropping some. The repertoire holds about 150,000 clones, with roughly 94% as singletons. The rearrangement links TRBV5-6 to TRBJ1-6; D is unresolved. This sequence was found in a man between 40 and 49 years old in good health. Sequences were obtained from blood. CDR3 nucleotide sequence: TGTGCCAGCAGCTTGTATTCTTCACCCCTCCACTTT. This translates into CASSLYSSPLHF.